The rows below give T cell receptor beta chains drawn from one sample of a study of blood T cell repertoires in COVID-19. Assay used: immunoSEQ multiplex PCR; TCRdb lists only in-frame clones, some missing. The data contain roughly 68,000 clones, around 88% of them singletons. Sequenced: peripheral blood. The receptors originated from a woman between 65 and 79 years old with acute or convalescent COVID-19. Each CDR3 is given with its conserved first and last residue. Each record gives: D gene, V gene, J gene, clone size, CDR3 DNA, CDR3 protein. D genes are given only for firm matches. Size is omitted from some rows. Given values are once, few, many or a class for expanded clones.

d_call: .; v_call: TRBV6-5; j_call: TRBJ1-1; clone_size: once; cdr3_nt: TGTGCCAGTTTCCCTTCCGGCCGGGGGGGTCGTGAAGCTTTCTTT; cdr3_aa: CASFPSGRGGREAFF
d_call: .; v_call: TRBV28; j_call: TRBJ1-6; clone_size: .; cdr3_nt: TGTGCCAGCAGTTTCCTACGTTCACCCCTCCACTTT; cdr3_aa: CASSFLRSPLHF
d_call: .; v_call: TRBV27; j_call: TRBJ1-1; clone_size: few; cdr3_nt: TGTGCCAGCAGTTGGGGCCCGAACACTGAAGCTTTCTTT; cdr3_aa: CASSWGPNTEAFF
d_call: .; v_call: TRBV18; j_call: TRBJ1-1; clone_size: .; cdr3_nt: TGTGCCAGCTCACCACTCCCGATTCAGGGGCAAAACACTGAAGCTTTCTTT; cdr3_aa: CASSPLPIQGQNTEAFF
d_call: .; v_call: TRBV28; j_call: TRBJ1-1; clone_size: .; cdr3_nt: TGTGCCAGCAGTTTATATGAAGGGGGGGAGAACACTGAAGCTTTCTTT; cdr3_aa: CASSLYEGGENTEAFF
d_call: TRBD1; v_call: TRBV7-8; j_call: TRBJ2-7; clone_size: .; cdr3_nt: TGTGCCAGCAGCGCCAGGACAGGGTGGGGGTACGAGCAGTACTTC; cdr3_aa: CASSARTGWGYEQYF
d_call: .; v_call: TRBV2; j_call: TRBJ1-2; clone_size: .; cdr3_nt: TGTGCCAGCAGCGGGACGGGGGTAGGCTACACCTTC; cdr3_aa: CASSGTGVGYTF
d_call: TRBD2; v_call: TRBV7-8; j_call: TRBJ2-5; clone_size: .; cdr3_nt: TGTGCCAGCCGCCTGGTTGCTAGCGGGATCGAAGAGACCCAGTACTTC; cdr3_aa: CASRLVASGIEETQYF
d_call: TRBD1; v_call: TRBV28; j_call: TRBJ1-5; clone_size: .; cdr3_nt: TGTGCCAGCAGTCCCTCGACAGGGAGCAATCAGCCCCAGCATTTT; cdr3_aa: CASSPSTGSNQPQHF
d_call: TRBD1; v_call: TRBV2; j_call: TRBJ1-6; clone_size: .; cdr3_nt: TGTGCCAGCAGTGCAGAGACAGGGAAAGATTCACCCCTCCACTTT; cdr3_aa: CASSAETGKDSPLHF
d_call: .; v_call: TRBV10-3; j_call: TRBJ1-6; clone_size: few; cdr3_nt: TGTGCCATCAGTGAAGGGGTCGGTTCACCCCTCCACTTT; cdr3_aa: CAISEGVGSPLHF
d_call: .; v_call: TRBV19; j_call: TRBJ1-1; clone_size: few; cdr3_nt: TGTGCCAGTAGTATTTCAGGAGGTGAAGCTTTCTTT; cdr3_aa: CASSISGGEAFF
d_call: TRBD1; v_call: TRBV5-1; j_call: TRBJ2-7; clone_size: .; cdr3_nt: TGCGCCAGCAGCTTGGGACAGGGGGCAACCGCCTACGAGCAGTACTTC; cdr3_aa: CASSLGQGATAYEQYF
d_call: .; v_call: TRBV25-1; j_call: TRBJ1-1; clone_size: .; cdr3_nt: TGTGCCAGCAGTGAATCTACAGGGCGGTACACTGAAGCTTTCTTT; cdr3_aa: CASSESTGRYTEAFF
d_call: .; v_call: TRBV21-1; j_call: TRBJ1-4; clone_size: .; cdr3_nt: TGTGCCAGCAGCAAGGCAGGAAAACTGTTTTTT; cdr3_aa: CASSKAGKLFF
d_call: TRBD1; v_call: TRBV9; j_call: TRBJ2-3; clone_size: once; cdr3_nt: TGTGCCAGCAGCGAGAGGGACAGGCGAGAGGGTACAGATACGCAGTATTTT; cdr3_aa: CASSERDRREGTDTQYF
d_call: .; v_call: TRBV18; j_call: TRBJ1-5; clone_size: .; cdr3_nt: TGTGCCAGCTCACCCCAGCGAGTGGATCAGCCCCAGCATTTT; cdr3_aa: CASSPQRVDQPQHF
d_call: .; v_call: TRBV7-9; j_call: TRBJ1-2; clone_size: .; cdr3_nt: TGTGCCAGCACCCTTAGCGGGGGTTTAGGCTATGGCTACACCTTC; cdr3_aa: CASTLSGGLGYGYTF
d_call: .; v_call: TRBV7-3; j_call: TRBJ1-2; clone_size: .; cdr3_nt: TGTGCCAGCAGCCCCCTTGGGGACACGTACTATGGCTACACCTTC; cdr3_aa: CASSPLGDTYYGYTF
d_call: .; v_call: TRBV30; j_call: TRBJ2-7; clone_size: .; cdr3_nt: TGTGCCTGGAGTGTACTGATAGTCGGGACATCATACTACGAGCAGTACTTC; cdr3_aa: CAWSVLIVGTSYYEQYF
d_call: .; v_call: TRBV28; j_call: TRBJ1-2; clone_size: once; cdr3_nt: TGTGCCAGCAGTTTAGGCGGGGGCAGCTACTATGGCTACACCTTC; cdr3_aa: CASSLGGGSYYGYTF